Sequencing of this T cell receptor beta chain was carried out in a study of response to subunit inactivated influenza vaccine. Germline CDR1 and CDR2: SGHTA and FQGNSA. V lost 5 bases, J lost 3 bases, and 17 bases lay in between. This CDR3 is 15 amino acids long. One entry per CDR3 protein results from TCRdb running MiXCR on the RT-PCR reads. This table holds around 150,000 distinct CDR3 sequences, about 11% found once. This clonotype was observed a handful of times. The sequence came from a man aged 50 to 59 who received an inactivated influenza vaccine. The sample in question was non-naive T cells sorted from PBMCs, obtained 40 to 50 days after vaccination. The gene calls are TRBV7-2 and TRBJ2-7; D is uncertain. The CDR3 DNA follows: TGTGCCAGCAGCCCCTCTTCTTTCTCTGGCTACGAGCAGTACTTC. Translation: CASSPSSFSGYEQYF.